A single T cell receptor (beta chain) is shown here with its context. Using immunoSEQ multiplex PCR, the repertoire was profiled, and TCRdb retains in-frame clones only, with some absent. Among about 1,600 clones listed, more than 60% were seen once. This record belongs to a study of PD-1 blockade in classical Hodgkin lymphoma. Relapse was seen in all patients after autologous stem cell transplantation, and brentuximab vedotin exposure was variable. Thawed PBMCs supplied CD8+ T cells via magnetic negative selection. The CDR3 sequence is 13 residues long. Germline-derived CDR1 and CDR2 are MNHEY and SMNVEV (reference sequence). V was shortened by 3 bases and J by 6 bases, with 12 bases between the two germline ends.

V is TRBV27 and J is TRBJ2-7; D remains ambiguous. The sample in question was CD8+ T cells from blood, obtained at baseline. This sequence was found in a human donor with classical Hodgkin lymphoma. The CDR3: CASSLLGVSEQYF. The CDR3 coding sequence is TGTGCCAGCAGTTTGTTGGGCGTCAGCGAGCAGTACTTC.